This T cell receptor (beta chain) was documented in a study of blood T cell repertoires in COVID-19. For the study at large: The United States, Italy and Spain supplied acute and convalescent COVID-19 samples. T cells, B-cell-depleted T cells, or PBMCs supplied cDNA or gDNA.

Under the authors' procedure: Reference gene primer amplification yielded estimated nucleated cell counts. Produced via immunoSEQ multiplex PCR; TCRdb's table is partial and in-frame only. Clone size and the V and J calls come from that table; the DNA yielded D and trimming. The data hold about 360,000 clones, with approximately 86% observed a single time. The CDR3 is made up of 18 amino acids. V lost 3 bases and J 3 bases, leaving 21 bases between the germline ends. Germline-derived CDR1 and CDR2 are SGDLS and YYNGEE. Individuals drawn from around 25 US areas were about 18 to 95 years old. The sample taken for sequencing was PBMCs or T cells enriched from blood (not recorded which). This receptor was obtained from a woman in her 40s with acute COVID-19. The rearrangement joins TRBV9 to TRBJ1-4; TRBD1 might be the D (6 bases). CDR3 bases: TGTGCCAGCAGCGAGCGGGGAACAGGGTTGGGTCCTAATGAAAAACTGTTTTTT. Translating gives CASSERGTGLGPNEKLFF.